In this sample, the clone carrying this T cell receptor beta chain turned up a few times. Its antigen remains unidentified. The germline V gene encodes CDR1 SNHLY and CDR2 FYNNEI. Trimming removed 6 bases at V and 0 bases at J, with 9 bases between. There are 14 residues in the CDR3. Unique molecular identifiers were added to individual cDNA molecules. TCRdb independently ran MiXCR on the 5' RACE reads; one entry per CDR3 protein. The table includes tens of thousands of distinct CDR3 sequences, less than 7% detected once. The data originate from a study of early T cells in non-severe SARS-CoV-2 infection. Study details: Sequencing used unsorted whole-blood bulk RNA, so chains lack pairing. Study conclusions and caveats: VDJdb-based matching was biased toward anti-spike CD8 responses and missed private and CD4 specificities.

The sample was whole blood. The sequence came from an adult who was a healthcare worker with PCR-confirmed SARS-CoV-2 infection or an uninfected control (not recorded which). The chain is built from TRBV2 and TRBJ2-1; D is perhaps TRBD1 or TRBD2 (5 bases each). The CDR3 region is CASRKGSSYNEQFF. CDR3 nucleotides: TGTGCCAGCAGGAAGGGGAGCTCCTACAATGAGCAGTTCTTC.